This T cell receptor (beta chain) was sequenced during a study of immune cell composition in non-small cell lung cancer. Study-wide background: Most cases were lung adenocarcinoma or squamous cell carcinoma. Study results and limitations: Tumour-associated clones >0.5% occurred in 30% to 35% of adenocarcinomas, less than 80% of squamous. In adenocarcinoma, maximal tumour-associated clone frequency tracked TIL tumour reactivity.

Normal lung was taken at the farthest possible site, at least 3 cm from tumour. As concerns this clone: As yet, its antigen is unknown.

The CDR3 has 14 amino acids. Between the trimmed V and J ends, which lost 1 base and 1 base, there was a span of 7 bases. Germline CDR1 and CDR2: SGHTA and FQGNSA. The assay was immunoSEQ multiplex PCR, and TCRdb's table has in-frame clones only and misses some. The data show 4,000 to 5,000 clones, with about 65% seen just once and around 10% held by the top ten. This chain links TRBV7-2 with TRBJ2-5; no definite D call. The source material was non-adjacent lung tissue. The TCR originated in a human donor with non-small cell lung cancer. This chain's CDR3 is CASSLGTFQETQYF. CDR3 DNA: TGTGCCAGCAGCTTAGGTACTTTCCAAGAGACCCAGTACTTC.